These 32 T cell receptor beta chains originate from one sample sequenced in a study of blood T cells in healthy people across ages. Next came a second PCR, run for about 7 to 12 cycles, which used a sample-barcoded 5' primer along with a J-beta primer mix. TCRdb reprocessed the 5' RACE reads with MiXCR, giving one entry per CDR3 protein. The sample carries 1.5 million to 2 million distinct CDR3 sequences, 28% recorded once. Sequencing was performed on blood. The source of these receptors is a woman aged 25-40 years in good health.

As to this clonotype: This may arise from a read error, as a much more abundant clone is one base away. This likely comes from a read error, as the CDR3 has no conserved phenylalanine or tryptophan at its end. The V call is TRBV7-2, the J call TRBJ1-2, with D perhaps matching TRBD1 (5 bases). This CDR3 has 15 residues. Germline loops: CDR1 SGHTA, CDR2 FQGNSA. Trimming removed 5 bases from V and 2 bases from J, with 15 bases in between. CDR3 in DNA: TGTGCCAGCAGCCCTCGGGGGTTAAGGAACTATGGCTACACCTGC. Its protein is CASSPRGLRNYGYTC.

CDR3 region: CASSQEEGYEQYF. In DNA form, the CDR3 reads TGCGCCAGCAGCCAAGAGGAGGGATACGAGCAGTACTTC. This chain links TRBV4-1 with TRBJ2-5, with D possibly being TRBD2 (6 bases). The tail of the sequence fits TRBJ2-7 better, so the J call may be wrong. The germline V gene has CDR1 MGHRA and CDR2 YSYEKL. The CDR3 covers 13 residues.

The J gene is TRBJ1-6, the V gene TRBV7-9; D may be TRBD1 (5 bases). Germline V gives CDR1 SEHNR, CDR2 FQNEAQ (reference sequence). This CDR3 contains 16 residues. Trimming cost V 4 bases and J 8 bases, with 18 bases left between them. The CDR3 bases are TGTGCCAGCAGCTCGAGGATCGAGGGGAGCCATTCACCCCTCCACTTT. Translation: CASSSRIEGSHSPLHF.

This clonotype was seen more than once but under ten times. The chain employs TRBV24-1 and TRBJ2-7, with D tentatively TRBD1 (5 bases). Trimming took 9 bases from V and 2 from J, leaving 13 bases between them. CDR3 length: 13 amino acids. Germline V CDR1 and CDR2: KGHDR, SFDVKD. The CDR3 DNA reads TGTGCCACCCAGTCCCTGGACACCTACGAGCAGTACTTC. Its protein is CATQSLDTYEQYF.

The CDR3 here is CASSPRGRGPLEEQYF. CDR3 nucleotide sequence: TGTGCCAGCAGCCCCAGGGGGCGGGGTCCCTTAGAGGAGCAGTACTTC. V is TRBV7-9 and J is TRBJ2-1; 8 nucleotides agree with TRBD1. The J call may be in error: the DNA end matches TRBJ2-7 better. The germline gives CDR1 SEHNR, CDR2 FQNEAQ (reference sequence). The CDR3 has 16 amino acids.

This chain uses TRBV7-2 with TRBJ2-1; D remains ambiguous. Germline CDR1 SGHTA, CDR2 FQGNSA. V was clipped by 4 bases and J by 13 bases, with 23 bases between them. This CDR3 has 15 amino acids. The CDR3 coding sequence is TGTGCCAGCAGCTCAGACTTGGAACTAAAAGAGACCCAGTTCTTC. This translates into CASSSDLELKETQFF.

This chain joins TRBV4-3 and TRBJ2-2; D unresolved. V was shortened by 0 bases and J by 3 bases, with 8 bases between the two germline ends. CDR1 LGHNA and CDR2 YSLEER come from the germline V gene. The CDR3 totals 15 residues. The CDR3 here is CASSQDRTYTGELFF. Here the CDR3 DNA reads TGCGCCAGCAGCCAAGATAGAACATACACCGGGGAGCTGTTTTTT.

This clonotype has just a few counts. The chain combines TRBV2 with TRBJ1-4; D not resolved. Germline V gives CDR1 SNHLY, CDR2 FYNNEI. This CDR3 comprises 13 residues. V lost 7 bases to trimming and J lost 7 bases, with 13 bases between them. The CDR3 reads CASKEGTVEKLFF. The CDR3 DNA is TGTGCCAGCAAGGAGGGAACCGTTGAAAAACTGTTTTTT.

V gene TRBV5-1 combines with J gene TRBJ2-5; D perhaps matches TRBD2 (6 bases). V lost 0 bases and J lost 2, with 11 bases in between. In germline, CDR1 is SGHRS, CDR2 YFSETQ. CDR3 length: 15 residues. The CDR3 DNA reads TGCGCCAGCAGCTTGGCTGCGGGGCTTCAAGAGACCCAGTACTTC. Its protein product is CASSLAAGLQETQYF.

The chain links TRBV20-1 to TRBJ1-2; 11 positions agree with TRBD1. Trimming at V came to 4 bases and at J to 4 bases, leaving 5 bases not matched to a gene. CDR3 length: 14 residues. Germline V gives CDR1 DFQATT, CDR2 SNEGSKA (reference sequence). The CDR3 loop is CSATGTGGGYGYTF. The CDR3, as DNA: TGCAGTGCTACGGGGACAGGGGGGGGCTATGGCTACACCTTC.

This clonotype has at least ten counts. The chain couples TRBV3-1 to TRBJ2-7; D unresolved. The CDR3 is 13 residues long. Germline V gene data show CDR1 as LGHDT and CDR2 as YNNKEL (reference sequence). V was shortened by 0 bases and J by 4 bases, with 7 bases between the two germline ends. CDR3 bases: TGTGCCAGCAGCCAAGATCGGCCGTACGAGCAGTACTTC. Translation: CASSQDRPYEQYF.

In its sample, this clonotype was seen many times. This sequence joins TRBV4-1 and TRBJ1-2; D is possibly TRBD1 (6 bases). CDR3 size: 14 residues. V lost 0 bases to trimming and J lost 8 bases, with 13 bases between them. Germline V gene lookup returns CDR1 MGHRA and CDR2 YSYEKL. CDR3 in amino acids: CASSQEAGAKGYTF. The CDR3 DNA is TGCGCCAGCAGCCAAGAGGCAGGGGCTAAAGGCTACACCTTC.

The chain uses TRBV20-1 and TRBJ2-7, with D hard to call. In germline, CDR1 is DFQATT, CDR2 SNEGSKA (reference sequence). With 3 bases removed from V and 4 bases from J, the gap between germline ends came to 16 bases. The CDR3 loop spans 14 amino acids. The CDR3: CSARDPSAPYEQYF. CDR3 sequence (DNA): TGCAGTGCTAGGGACCCGAGCGCTCCGTACGAGCAGTACTTC.

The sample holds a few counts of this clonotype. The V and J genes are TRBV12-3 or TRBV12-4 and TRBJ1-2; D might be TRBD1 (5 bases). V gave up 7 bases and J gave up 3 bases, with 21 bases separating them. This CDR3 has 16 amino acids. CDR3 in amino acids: CASTRGDTRIYYGYTF. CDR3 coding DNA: TGTGCCAGCACGCGGGGCGACACGCGGATTTACTATGGCTACACCTTC.

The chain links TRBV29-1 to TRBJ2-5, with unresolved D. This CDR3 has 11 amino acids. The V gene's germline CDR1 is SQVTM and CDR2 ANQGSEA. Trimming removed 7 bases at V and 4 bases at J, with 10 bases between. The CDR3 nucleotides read TGCAGCGGCTACGTCCGAGAGACCCAGTACTTC. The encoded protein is CSGYVRETQYF.

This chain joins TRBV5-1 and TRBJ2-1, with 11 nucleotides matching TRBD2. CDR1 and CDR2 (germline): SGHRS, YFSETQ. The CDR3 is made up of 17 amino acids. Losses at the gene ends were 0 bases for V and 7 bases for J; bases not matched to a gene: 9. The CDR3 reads CASSLAVITSGSNEQFF. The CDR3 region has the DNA TGCGCCAGCAGCTTGGCCGTGATCACTAGCGGGAGTAATGAGCAGTTCTTC.

For the CDR3, the DNA is TGTGCCAGCAGCCTCGTTGTCCCGGGACAGGGGAGAGGCACTAATGAAAAACTGTTTTTT. This sequence encodes CASSLVVPGQGRGTNEKLFF. V is TRBV11-2 and J is TRBJ1-4; 10 bases map to TRBD1. Looked up from germline, CDR1 is SGHAT and CDR2 is FQNNGV. The CDR3 length is 20 residues. Trimming removed 5 bases from V and 2 bases from J; junction bases left unmatched: 17.

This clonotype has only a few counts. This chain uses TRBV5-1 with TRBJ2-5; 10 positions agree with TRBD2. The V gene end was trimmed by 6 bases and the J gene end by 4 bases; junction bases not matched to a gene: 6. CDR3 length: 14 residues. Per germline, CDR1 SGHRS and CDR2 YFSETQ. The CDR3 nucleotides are TGCGCCAGCACCAAGCGGGGGGGAGGAGAGACCCAGTACTTC. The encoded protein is CASTKRGGGETQYF.

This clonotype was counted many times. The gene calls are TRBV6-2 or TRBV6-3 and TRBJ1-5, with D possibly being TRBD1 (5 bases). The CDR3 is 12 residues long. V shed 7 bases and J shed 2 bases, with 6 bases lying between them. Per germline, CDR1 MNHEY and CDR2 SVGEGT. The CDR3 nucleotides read TGTGCCAGCAAGACAGGCAATCAGCCCCAGCATTTT. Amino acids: CASKTGNQPQHF.

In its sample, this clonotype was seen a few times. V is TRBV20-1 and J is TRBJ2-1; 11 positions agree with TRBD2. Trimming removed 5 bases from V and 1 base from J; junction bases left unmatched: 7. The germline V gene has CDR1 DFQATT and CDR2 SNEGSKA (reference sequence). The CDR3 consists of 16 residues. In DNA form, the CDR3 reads TGCAGTGCTCCTCAACTAGCGGGAGATTCCTACAATGAGCAGTTCTTC. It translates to CSAPQLAGDSYNEQFF.

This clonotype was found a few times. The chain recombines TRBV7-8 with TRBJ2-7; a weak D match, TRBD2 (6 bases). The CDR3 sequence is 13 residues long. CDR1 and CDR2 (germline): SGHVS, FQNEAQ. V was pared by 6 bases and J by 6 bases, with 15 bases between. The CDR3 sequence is CASSAMAGSEQYF. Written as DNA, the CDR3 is TGTGCCAGCAGTGCAATGGCGGGGTCCGAGCAGTACTTC.

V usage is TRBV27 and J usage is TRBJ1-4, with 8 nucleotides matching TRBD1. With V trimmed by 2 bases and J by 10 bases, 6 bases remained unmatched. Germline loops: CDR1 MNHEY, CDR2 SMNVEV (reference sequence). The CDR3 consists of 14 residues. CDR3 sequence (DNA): TGTGCCAGCAGTTTAGGACAGGGAGGCTCAAAACTGTTTTTT. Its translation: CASSLGQGGSKLFF.

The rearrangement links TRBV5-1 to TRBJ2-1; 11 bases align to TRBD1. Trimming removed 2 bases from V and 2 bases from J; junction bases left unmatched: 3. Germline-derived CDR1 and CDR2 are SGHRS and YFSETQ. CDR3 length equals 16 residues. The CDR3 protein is CASSFRTGGAYNEQFF. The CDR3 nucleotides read TGCGCCAGCAGCTTTCGGACAGGGGGCGCCTACAATGAGCAGTTCTTC.

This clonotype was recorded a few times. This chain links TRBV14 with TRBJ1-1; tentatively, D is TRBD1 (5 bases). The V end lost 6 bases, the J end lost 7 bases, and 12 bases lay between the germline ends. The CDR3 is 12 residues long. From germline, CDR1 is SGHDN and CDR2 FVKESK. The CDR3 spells CASRQGWGEAFF. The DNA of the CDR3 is TGTGCCAGCAGGCAGGGATGGGGTGAAGCTTTCTTT.

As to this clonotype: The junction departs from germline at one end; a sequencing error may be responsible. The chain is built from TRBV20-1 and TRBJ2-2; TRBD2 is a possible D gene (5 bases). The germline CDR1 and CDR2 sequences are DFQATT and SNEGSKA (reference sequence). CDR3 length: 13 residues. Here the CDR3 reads CSTTGSNTGERFF. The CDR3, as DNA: TGCAGTACTACCGGCTCGAACACCGGGGAGCGGTTTTTT.

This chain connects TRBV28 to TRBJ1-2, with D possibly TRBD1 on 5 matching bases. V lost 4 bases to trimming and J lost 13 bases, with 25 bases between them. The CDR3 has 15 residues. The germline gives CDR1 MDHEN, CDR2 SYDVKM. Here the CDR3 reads CASSSSQVYVMGCTF. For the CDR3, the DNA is TGTGCCAGCAGTTCGTCACAGGTGTACGTCATGGGTTGCACCTTC.

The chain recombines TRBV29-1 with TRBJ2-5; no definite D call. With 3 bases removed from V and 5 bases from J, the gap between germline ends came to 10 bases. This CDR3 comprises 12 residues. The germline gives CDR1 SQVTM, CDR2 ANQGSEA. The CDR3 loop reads CSVESAGETQYF. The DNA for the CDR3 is TGCAGCGTTGAGTCCGCCGGGGAGACCCAGTACTTC. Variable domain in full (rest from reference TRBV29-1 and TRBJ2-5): SAVISQKPSRDICQRGTSLTIQCQVDSQVTMMFWYRQQPGQSLTLIATANQGSEATYESGFVIDKFPISRPNLTFSTLTVSNMSPEDSSIYLCSVESAGETQYFGPGTRLLVL.

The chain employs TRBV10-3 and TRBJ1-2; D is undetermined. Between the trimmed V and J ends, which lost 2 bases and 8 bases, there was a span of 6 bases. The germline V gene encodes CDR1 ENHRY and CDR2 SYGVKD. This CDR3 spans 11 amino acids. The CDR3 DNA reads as TGTGCCATCAGTGAGCGCTTGGGCTACACCTTC. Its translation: CAISERLGYTF.

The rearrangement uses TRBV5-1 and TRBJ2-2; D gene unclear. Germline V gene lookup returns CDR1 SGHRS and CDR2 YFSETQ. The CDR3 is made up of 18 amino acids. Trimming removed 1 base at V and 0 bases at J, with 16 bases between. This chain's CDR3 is CASSLRVAGPPNTGELFF. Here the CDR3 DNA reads TGCGCCAGCAGCTTGCGGGTCGCTGGACCGCCGAACACCGGGGAGCTGTTTTTT.

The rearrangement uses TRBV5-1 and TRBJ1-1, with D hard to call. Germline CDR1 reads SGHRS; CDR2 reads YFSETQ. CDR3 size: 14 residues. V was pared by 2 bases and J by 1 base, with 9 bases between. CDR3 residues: CASSFSSWNTEAFF. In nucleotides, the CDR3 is TGCGCCAGCAGCTTTTCGTCCTGGAACACTGAAGCTTTCTTT.

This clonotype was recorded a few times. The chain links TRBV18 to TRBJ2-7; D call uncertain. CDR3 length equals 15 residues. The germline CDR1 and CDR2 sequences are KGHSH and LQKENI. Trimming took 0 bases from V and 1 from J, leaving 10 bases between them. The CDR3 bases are TGTGCCAGCTCACCACCCGGATCTGTATCCTACGAGCAGTACTTC. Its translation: CASSPPGSVSYEQYF.

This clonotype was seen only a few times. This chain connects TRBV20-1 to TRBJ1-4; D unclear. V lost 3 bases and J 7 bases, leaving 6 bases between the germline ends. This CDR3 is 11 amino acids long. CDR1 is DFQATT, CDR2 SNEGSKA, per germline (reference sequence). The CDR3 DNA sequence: TGCAGTGCTAGCAGATTTGAAAAACTGTTTTTT. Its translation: CSASRFEKLFF.